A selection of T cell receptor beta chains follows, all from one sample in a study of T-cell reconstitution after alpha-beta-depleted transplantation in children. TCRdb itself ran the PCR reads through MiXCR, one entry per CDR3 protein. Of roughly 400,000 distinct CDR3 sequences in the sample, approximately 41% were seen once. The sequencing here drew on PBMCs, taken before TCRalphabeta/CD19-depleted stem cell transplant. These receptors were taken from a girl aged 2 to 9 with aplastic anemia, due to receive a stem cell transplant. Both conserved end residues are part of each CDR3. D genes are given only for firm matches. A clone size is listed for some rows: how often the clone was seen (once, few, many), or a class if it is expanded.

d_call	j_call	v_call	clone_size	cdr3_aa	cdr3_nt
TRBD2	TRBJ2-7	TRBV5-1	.	CASSRAGEGSYEQYF	TGCGCCAGCAGCCGGGCGGGGGAAGGGTCCTACGAGCAGTACTTC
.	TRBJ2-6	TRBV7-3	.	CASSFSDTGANVLTF	TGTGCCAGCAGCTTCTCGGACACTGGGGCCAACGTCCTGACTTTC
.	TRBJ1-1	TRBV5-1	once	CASSLGPRQPNTEAFF	TGCGCCAGCAGCTTGGGTCCTCGACAGCCTAACACTGAAGCTTTCTTT
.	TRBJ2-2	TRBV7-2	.	CASSSGSGRVAGELFF	TGTGCCAGCAGCTCCGGGTCTGGGAGAGTAGCCGGGGAGCTGTTTTTT
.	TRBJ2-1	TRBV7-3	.	CASSAMGLAGDEQFF	TGTGCCAGCAGCGCCATGGGGCTAGCTGGGGATGAGCAGTTCTTC
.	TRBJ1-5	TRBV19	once	CASSIDRGRGNQPQHF	TGTGCCAGTAGTATAGATCGGGGGAGAGGCAATCAGCCCCAGCATTTT
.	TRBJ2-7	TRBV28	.	CASSPGTAGQSF	TGTGCCAGCAGTCCCGGGACCGCCGGGCAGTCCTTC
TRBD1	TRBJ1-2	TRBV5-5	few	CASSLVTGAGGGYTF	TGTGCCAGCAGCTTGGTGACAGGGGCAGGAGGGGGCTACACCTTC
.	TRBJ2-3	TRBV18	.	CASPSETDTQYF	TGTGCCAGCCCGTCTGAGACAGATACGCAGTATTTT
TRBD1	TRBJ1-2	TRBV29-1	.	CSVQGTVADGYTF	TGCAGCGTTCAAGGGACAGTCGCCGACGGCTACACCTTC
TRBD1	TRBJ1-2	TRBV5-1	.	CASSSDRVNGYTF	TGCGCCAGCAGCTCGGACAGGGTTAATGGCTACACCTTC
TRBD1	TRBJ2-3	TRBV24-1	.	CATSDTGTEDTDTQYF	TGTGCCACCAGTGATACCGGGACAGAAGACACAGATACGCAGTATTTT
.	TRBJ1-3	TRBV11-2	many	CASSPRGVETGNTIYF	TGTGCCAGCAGCCCCCGGGGGGTAGAGACTGGAAACACCATATATTTT
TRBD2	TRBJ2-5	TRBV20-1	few	CSAPTRGGKETQYF	TGCAGTGCGCCTACCCGGGGGGGAAAGGAGACCCAGTACTTC
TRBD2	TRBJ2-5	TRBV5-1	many	CASRGLAGGQETQYF	TGCGCCAGCCGCGGGCTAGCGGGAGGGCAAGAGACCCAGTACTTC